The clone carrying this T cell receptor beta chain was observed a handful of times. Its antigen is still unknown. The CDR3 spans 15 residues. V lost 0 bases, J lost 1 base, and 7 bases lay in between. CDR1 MNHEY and CDR2 SVGAGI come from the germline V gene. Unfractionated whole blood was the source from which total RNA was extracted. Original analysis: From 23,224 to 690,600 TCRs were found per sample, with a median of 95,638. TCRdb analysed the 5' RACE reads with MiXCR anew, one entry per CDR3 protein. TCRdb, rather than the study authors, made the V and J calls. The data show 110,000 or so distinct CDR3 sequences, approximately 20% seen once. The entry originates in a study of human T cells and chemical hapten exposure. Across the whole study: Mainly, slight library volume differences in the pool made TCR yields vary. Study results and caveats: TCRs above 1 in 1000 frequency stayed constant with DPC sensitization.

The chain recombines TRBV6-5 with TRBJ1-5; no definite D call. This clonotype was obtained from a human donor in good health. CDR3 coding DNA: TGTGCCAGCAGTTACTCTATGGTGAGCAATCAGCCCCAGCATTTT. It encodes CASSYSMVSNQPQHF.